This paragraph covers one T cell receptor beta chain sequence. It lacks a known antigen. No clone much larger than this one lies a single base away; base qualities are absent. The data were obtained in a study of blood T cell repertoires in COVID-19 (dated by TCRdb to 2018 to 2021). Background on the whole study: The collaborator samples originated in the United States, Italy and Spain and spanned the acute and convalescent phases of COVID-19. Subjects who had been exposed to COVID-19, were actively infected with it, or had recovered from it provided the deeply sampled blood TCRbeta repertoires that made up the dataset. The repertoires were made available in a free public database intended to serve as a resource for research on the immune response to SARS-CoV-2. Sample metadata almost always included a de-identified subject ID, COVID-19 status, age in years and sex. The material from the prospective study consisted of cDNA or gDNA derived from T cells, B-cell-depleted T cells, or PBMCs. HLA class I and class II types, where available, came from metadata supplied by the sample provider rather than from assay-based typing. Samples were obtained from the ongoing ImmuneRACE study (first 160 participants) and from 1,254 subjects provided by 6 global collaborators.

The study at large found these results: The amount of clinical and demographic metadata varied by source and participant and was provided uncurated.

Collaborating institutions collected whole blood in K2EDTA tubes following their own protocols. Collaborator samples were shipped for TCRbeta analysis as frozen whole blood, isolated PBMCs, or DNA extracted from either sample type. TCRbeta CDR3 regions were amplified from genomic DNA using the immunoSEQ Assay, a bias-controlled multiplex PCR. On the study's bioinformatics: The number of nucleated cells in each sample was estimated from the amplification of reference gene primers within the assay. To quantify the absolute abundance of each unique TCRbeta CDR3 rearrangement, sequence reads were collapsed and filtered. For each sample, productive Simpson clonality was calculated by taking the square root of Simpson's diversity index across productive rearrangements. TCRdb holds this immuneACCESS table with in-frame rearrangements only. Some clones are missing; in checked studies, unresolved V genes explain under half, and the rest has no known cause. The V and J calls and clone size were taken over from that table, and D and trimming were inferred from the DNA. The sample has about 270,000 clones on record, 82% of them singletons. Together, the top ten hold about 3.4% of the sample.

As encoded in the germline V gene, CDR1 is KGHSH while CDR2 is LQKENI. The V and J ends are trimmed by 2 bases and 3 bases, leaving 7 bases between them. The CDR3 spans 14 residues, from the cysteine through the phenylalanine. The read is trimmed to its CDR3 DNA, 42 bases read in frame from base 1. Sequences were obtained from peripheral blood. The V and J genes are TRBV18 and TRBJ2-2; the D region possibly corresponds to TRBD1 (6 bases align). The source is a woman aged 18-29 years with acute or convalescent COVID-19. CDR3 sequence: CASSPNRDTGELFF. The nucleotide sequence is given as TGTGCCAGCTCACCAAACAGGGACACCGGGGAGCTGTTTTTT.